This T cell receptor beta chain was documented in a study of T-cell memory formation after mild COVID-19. After removal of 5 bases from V and 0 bases from J, the junction contained 11 bases not matched to a gene. Germline-derived CDR1 and CDR2 are SEHNR and FQNEAQ (reference sequence). The CDR3 contains 18 residues. TCRdb reprocessed the 5' RACE reads with MiXCR, giving one entry per CDR3 protein. The data show almost 550,000 distinct CDR3 sequences, roughly 22% seen once. This clonotype was counted only a few times. The origin of this receptor is an adult woman who had mild COVID-19 (a few samples of this study predate the infection). Cell type and time point are not known. The specimen sequenced was PBMCs or a T cell subset sorted from them (not recorded which). The V gene is TRBV7-9, the J gene TRBJ1-1; 11 positions agree with TRBD1. CDR3 region: CASSQDRGLLPMNTEAFF. The CDR3 region has the DNA TGTGCCAGCAGCCAGGACAGGGGGCTCCTACCTATGAACACTGAAGCTTTCTTT.